A selection of T cell receptor beta chains follows, all from one sample in a study of T cells in Graves' hyperthyroidism and ophthalmopathy. TCRdb re-analysed the multiplex PCR reads in MiXCR, keeping a single row per CDR3 protein. The sample lists some 400,000 distinct CDR3 sequences, about a fifth occurring once. The sequencing input was blood. The origin of the receptors is a woman under 30 with Graves' hyperthyroidism. The CDR3 runs from the conserved cysteine through the conserved F or W. Each record gives: J gene, D gene, clone size, V gene, CDR3 DNA, CDR3 protein. A D gene is named only where the DNA matches it firmly. Some rows have no size entry. The others give once, few or many, or a class for an expanded clone.

j_call: TRBJ2-7; d_call: TRBD1; clone_size: many; v_call: TRBV2; cdr3_nt: TGTGCCAGCAGTGAGGAGGCAGGGGGCTCCTACGAGCAGTACTTC; cdr3_aa: CASSEEAGGSYEQYF
j_call: TRBJ2-7; d_call: TRBD1; clone_size: once; v_call: TRBV7-2; cdr3_nt: TGTGCCAGCAGTCCCGGTGGGACAGGCTACGAGCAGTACTTC; cdr3_aa: CASSPGGTGYEQYF
j_call: TRBJ2-7; d_call: .; clone_size: many; v_call: TRBV24-1; cdr3_nt: TGTGCCACCGAGGGACGGTTCTCCTACGAGCAGTACTTC; cdr3_aa: CATEGRFSYEQYF
j_call: TRBJ2-7; d_call: TRBD1; clone_size: .; v_call: TRBV6-5; cdr3_nt: TGTGCCAGCAGTTTCGGACAGGGGGCAACCTACGAGCAGTACTTC; cdr3_aa: CASSFGQGATYEQYF
j_call: TRBJ2-5; d_call: .; clone_size: many; v_call: TRBV12-3/TRBV12-4; cdr3_nt: TGTGCCAGCAGTTTAGGTCCGGGGTTGGAGACCCAGTACTTC; cdr3_aa: CASSLGPGLETQYF
j_call: TRBJ1-1; d_call: .; clone_size: .; v_call: TRBV12-3/TRBV12-4; cdr3_nt: TGTGCCAGCAGTCCGGGACGGAGAACAGGTGAAGCTTTCTTT; cdr3_aa: CASSPGRRTGEAFF
j_call: TRBJ1-2; d_call: TRBD1; clone_size: .; v_call: TRBV11-2; cdr3_nt: TGTGCCAGCAGAACCGCGGGACAGGCCTATGGCTACACCTTC; cdr3_aa: CASRTAGQAYGYTF
j_call: TRBJ1-5; d_call: TRBD1; clone_size: .; v_call: TRBV20-1; cdr3_nt: TGCAGTGCTAGGACCGGGACAGAGGTGTTGAGCAATCAGCCCCAGCATTTT; cdr3_aa: CSARTGTEVLSNQPQHF
j_call: TRBJ1-1; d_call: .; clone_size: .; v_call: TRBV12-3/TRBV12-4; cdr3_nt: TGTGCCAGCAGTTCAGAGTGTAACACTGAAGCTTTCTTT; cdr3_aa: CASSSECNTEAFF
j_call: TRBJ2-3; d_call: TRBD2; clone_size: few; v_call: TRBV7-7; cdr3_nt: TGTGCTAGCAGCCGACTAGCGGGGGGGCAGGATACGCAGTATTTT; cdr3_aa: CASSRLAGGQDTQYF
j_call: TRBJ2-7; d_call: .; clone_size: many; v_call: TRBV7-8; cdr3_nt: TGTGCCAGCAGCTTAGATTCCTGGTACGAGCAGTACTTC; cdr3_aa: CASSLDSWYEQYF
j_call: TRBJ2-7; d_call: .; clone_size: many; v_call: TRBV19; cdr3_nt: TGTGCCAGTAGTTCCTCCGGCGTCGGATACGAGCAGTACTTC; cdr3_aa: CASSSSGVGYEQYF
j_call: TRBJ1-5; d_call: .; clone_size: many; v_call: TRBV20-1; cdr3_nt: TGCAGTGCCCTTTATCCCAATCAGCCCCAGCATTTT; cdr3_aa: CSALYPNQPQHF
j_call: TRBJ2-5; d_call: TRBD2; clone_size: many; v_call: TRBV6-5; cdr3_nt: TGTGCCAGCAGTTTCACTAGCGGGGGCGGAGAGACCCAGTACTTC; cdr3_aa: CASSFTSGGGETQYF
j_call: TRBJ1-2; d_call: .; clone_size: many; v_call: TRBV6-4; cdr3_nt: TGTGCCAGCAGCCCCGTCGGAAGGGGAGGCTATGGCTACACCTTC; cdr3_aa: CASSPVGRGGYGYTF
j_call: TRBJ1-2; d_call: .; clone_size: many; v_call: TRBV6-1; cdr3_nt: TGTGCCAGCAGTGAATTGATGAGCCAGTCGGGCTACACCTTC; cdr3_aa: CASSELMSQSGYTF
j_call: TRBJ1-5; d_call: TRBD1; clone_size: many; v_call: TRBV12-3/TRBV12-4; cdr3_nt: TGTGCCAGCAGTGGGACAGGTAAACAGCCCCAGCATTTT; cdr3_aa: CASSGTGKQPQHF